The sample holds many counts of the clone carrying this T cell receptor (beta chain). What it binds is not known. This entry is derived from a study of early T cells in non-severe SARS-CoV-2 infection. Study overall: Chains from this unsorted whole-blood bulk RNA could not be paired.

cDNA molecules, individually, were tagged with unique molecular identifiers. TCRdb passed the 5' RACE reads through MiXCR, listing each CDR3 protein once. The profile shows around 30,000 distinct CDR3 sequences, 4% to 4.5% of them singletons. Study outcomes and limitations: Matches to VDJdb favored anti-spike CD8 responses and missed private and CD4 specificities.

The sequenced sample consisted of whole blood. This receptor was obtained from an adult who was a healthcare worker with PCR-confirmed SARS-CoV-2 infection or an uninfected control (not recorded which).

CDR3 DNA sequence: TGCAGTGCTAGAGGGGACCAGAGGACTGGAGAGACCCAGTACTTC. This translates into CSARGDQRTGETQYF. J is TRBJ2-5 and V is TRBV20-1; D tentatively fits TRBD1 or TRBD2 (5 bases each). V was shortened by 1 base and J by 4 bases, with 16 bases between the two germline ends. CDR3 size: 15 residues. Germline CDR1 is DFQATT and CDR2 is SNEGSKA (reference sequence).